This paragraph covers one TCR beta chain sequence. In the authors' workflow: Amplification from reference gene primers served as the basis for estimated nucleated cell counts. Generated by immunoSEQ multiplex PCR, the TCRdb table keeps only in-frame clones and is missing some. V and J calls and clone size are as listed in that table; D and trimming were resolved from the DNA. The sample gives about 240,000 clones, around 81% of which show up once; 1.9% is in the top ten. The CDR3 is made up of 15 amino acids. Germline loops: CDR1 LNHDA, CDR2 SQIVND (reference sequence). Germline trimming cut 4 bases from V and 3 bases from J; bases unmatched to any gene: 3. The record originates from a study of blood T cell repertoires in COVID-19. On the study more broadly: Samples representing acute and convalescent COVID-19 were sourced from the United States, Italy and Spain. T cells, B-cell-depleted T cells, or PBMCs provided the cDNA or gDNA that served as material.

The TCR was taken from a man younger than 40 who had recovered from COVID-19. The chain has TRBV19 and TRBJ2-3, with 11 nucleotides matching TRBD2. Source material: peripheral blood. The CDR3 reads CASSRSSGGTDTQYF. The CDR3 coding sequence is TGTGCCAGTAGTAGGTCTAGCGGGGGGACAGATACGCAGTATTTT.